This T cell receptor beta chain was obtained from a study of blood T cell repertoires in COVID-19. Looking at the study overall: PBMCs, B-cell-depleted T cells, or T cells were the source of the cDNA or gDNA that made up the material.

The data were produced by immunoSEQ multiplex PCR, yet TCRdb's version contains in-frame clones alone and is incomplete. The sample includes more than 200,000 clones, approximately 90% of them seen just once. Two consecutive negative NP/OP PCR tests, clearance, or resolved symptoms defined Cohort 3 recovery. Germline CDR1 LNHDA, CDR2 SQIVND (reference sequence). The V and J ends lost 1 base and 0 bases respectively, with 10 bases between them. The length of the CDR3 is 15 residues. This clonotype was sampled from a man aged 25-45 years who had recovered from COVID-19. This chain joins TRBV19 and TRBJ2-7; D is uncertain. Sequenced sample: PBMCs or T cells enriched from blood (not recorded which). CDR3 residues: CASSIGLTSSYEQYF. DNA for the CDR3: TGTGCCAGTAGTATAGGTCTCACGAGCTCCTACGAGCAGTACTTC.